What follows are 10 T cell receptor beta chains derived from one specimen sequenced in a study of blood T cell repertoires in COVID-19. Sequenced by immunoSEQ multiplex PCR; TCRdb stores in-frame clones only, minus some. The sample has 80,000 to 95,000 clones; about 85% are singletons. Sequences were obtained from peripheral blood. Receptors were obtained from a woman in her 70s with acute or convalescent COVID-19.

This chain uses TRBV7-6 with TRBJ2-2; possible D gene TRBD2, 6 bases. The CDR3 has 16 amino acids. Trimming cost V 8 bases and J 0 bases, with 16 bases left between them. Germline CDR1 reads SGHVS; CDR2 reads FNYEAQ. The CDR3 here is CASGRDFQTNTGELFF. CDR3 nucleotide sequence: TGTGCCAGCGGACGGGACTTCCAAACGAACACCGGGGAGCTGTTTTTT.

This clone was counted once. V is TRBV3-1 (or the pseudogene TRBV3-2) and J is TRBJ2-5; D is undetermined. Trimming removed 5 bases at V and 5 bases at J, with 15 bases between. CDR1 LGHDT and CDR2 YNNKEL come from the germline V gene (reference sequence). The length of the CDR3 is 14 residues. The CDR3 reads CASSFRQNGETQYF. The DNA of the CDR3 is TGTGCCAGCAGCTTTCGGCAAAACGGGGAGACCCAGTACTTC.

This clone was counted only a few times. V usage is TRBV7-2 and J usage is TRBJ2-3; TRBD2 agrees at 7 bases. CDR3 length equals 13 residues. With V trimmed by 8 bases and J by 8 bases, 10 bases remained unmatched. Germline values: CDR1 SGHTA, CDR2 FQGNSA. CDR3 coding DNA: TGTGCCAGCTCCCTGGGAGGGATGGGTACGCAGTATTTT. Translating gives CASSLGGMGTQYF.

In its sample, this clone was seen once. J is TRBJ2-1 and V is TRBV14; 11 bases are shared with TRBD2. After removal of 4 bases from V and 8 bases from J, the junction contained 16 bases not matched to a gene. Per the germline V gene, CDR1 is SGHDN and CDR2 is FVKESK. The CDR3 spans 18 residues. The CDR3 nucleotides are TGTGCCAGCAGCCGAAGACTAGCGGGAACGGTTATAATGCATGAGCAGTTCTTC. It encodes CASSRRLAGTVIMHEQFF.

This clone was observed a handful of times. The CDR3 here is CASSLPSGRAVSYNEQFF. CDR3 DNA sequence: TGCGCCAGCAGCTTGCCTAGCGGGAGGGCCGTCTCCTACAATGAGCAGTTCTTC. The genes are TRBV5-1 and TRBJ2-1, with 12 bases aligning to TRBD2. CDR3 size: 18 residues. CDR1 and CDR2 from the germline V gene are SGHRS and YFSETQ. The junction had 5 bases not matched to a gene; V was cut back by 1 base and J by 0 bases.

V gene TRBV13 combines with J gene TRBJ2-4; possible D gene TRBD2, 6 bases. The CDR3 consists of 19 residues. V was shortened by 0 bases and J by 0 bases, with 18 bases between the two germline ends. Germline CDR1 PRHDT, CDR2 FYEKMQ (reference sequence). CDR3 residues: CASSLGRLGGTPAKNIQYF. CDR3 bases: TGTGCCAGCAGCTTAGGCCGGTTGGGCGGGACTCCAGCCAAAAACATTCAGTACTTC.

This sequence joins TRBV4-1 and TRBJ2-7; TRBD1 agrees at 12 bases. The V gene end was trimmed by 3 bases and the J gene end by 7 bases; junction bases not matched to a gene: 7. CDR1 MGHRA and CDR2 YSYEKL come from the germline V gene. The CDR3 sequence is 15 residues long. CDR3 protein: CASSHPGQGAGEQYV. CDR3 nucleotide sequence: TGCGCCAGCAGCCACCCGGGACAGGGGGCGGGAGAGCAGTACGTC.

The gene calls are TRBV7-2 and TRBJ2-2, with 7 bases lining up with TRBD2. This CDR3 comprises 15 residues. Germline V gives CDR1 SGHTA, CDR2 FQGNSA. Trimming cost V 1 base and J 7 bases; bases outside gene matches: 6. The CDR3 region is CASSLGLAASGELFF. CDR3 nucleotide sequence: TGTGCCAGCAGCTTAGGTCTAGCGGCGAGCGGGGAGCTGTTTTTT.

This chain joins TRBV20-1 and TRBJ2-7; D not resolved. V shed 3 bases and J shed 3 bases, with 15 bases lying between them. CDR1 and CDR2 (germline): DFQATT, SNEGSKA (reference sequence). The CDR3 totals 14 residues. CDR3 sequence (DNA): TGCAGTGCTAGTTTGCGAGGATTCCGCTACGAGCAGTACGTC. Translation: CSASLRGFRYEQYV.

This clone occurred once. The chain couples TRBV9 to TRBJ1-2; 9 nucleotides match TRBD1. The CDR3 length is 14 residues. The junction had 4 bases not matched to a gene; V was cut back by 0 bases and J by 7 bases. In germline, CDR1 is SGDLS, CDR2 YYNGEE. This chain's CDR3 is CASSVEQGAGGYTF. In DNA, the CDR3 is TGTGCCAGCAGCGTAGAACAGGGGGCGGGTGGCTACACCTTC.